The clone carrying this T cell receptor (beta chain) was seen only a few times. No antigen is known for it. The data are from a study of T-cell reconstitution after alpha-beta-depleted transplantation in children. Study-wide results and limits: One year post-transplant, T-cell counts and diversity were largely derived from T cells produced anew. It was surviving recipient T cells and thymic progenitors that gave some patients high TCRbeta diversity at day 60. Several hundred expanded graft clones reportedly supplied alpha-beta T cells about two months after transplant.

V lost 1 base to trimming and J lost 2 bases, with 13 bases between them. Germline V gene data show CDR1 as SGHVT and CDR2 as SQSDAQ. The CDR3 loop spans 16 amino acids. Preparing the TCRbeta library involved the use of unique molecular identifiers. TCRdb used MiXCR to reprocess the PCR reads, holding one entry per CDR3 protein. The sample shows about a million distinct CDR3 sequences, less than 30% of them seen only once. Source: PBMCs, mostly from graft donor cells, taken 360 days after TCRalphabeta/CD19-depleted stem cell transplant. This clonotype originated in a boy under two years old who had a stem cell transplant for SCID, so the T cells may come from the graft donor. V gene TRBV7-4 combines with J gene TRBJ2-3, with TRBD2 as a possible D gene (7 bases). The CDR3 loop is CASSLGGGAPTDTQYF. DNA for the CDR3: TGTGCCAGCAGCTTAGGGGGGGGGGCCCCCACAGATACGCAGTATTTT. Based on the CDR3 plus reference TRBV7-4 and TRBJ2-3, the full variable domain is GAGVSQSPRYKVAKRGRDVALRCDSISGHVTLYWYRQTLGQGSEVLTYSQSDAQRDKSGRPSGRFSAERPERSVSTLKIQRTEQGDSAVYLCASSLGGGAPTDTQYFGPGTRLTVL.